Below, one TCR beta chain is given with its context. The data were obtained in a study of blood T cell repertoires in COVID-19. At the level of the study: Samples of COVID-19 (acute and convalescent) were obtained from the United States, Italy and Spain. T cells, B-cell-depleted T cells, or PBMCs provided the cDNA or gDNA that served as material.

Per the original data handling: How many nucleated cells were present was estimated from reference gene primer amplification. The data were produced by immunoSEQ multiplex PCR, yet TCRdb's version contains in-frame clones alone and is incomplete. V and J calls plus clone size are reproduced from that table; the DNA served to infer D and trimming. Of around 140,000 clones detected, roughly 79% appear once; the ten largest clones hold roughly 8.1%. The TCR originated in a woman in her sixties with active or convalescent COVID-19. Sequences were obtained from peripheral blood.

The CDR3: CASSKLLWGTTYEQYF. CDR3 bases: TGTGCCAGTAGCAAACTCCTTTGGGGCACCACCTACGAGCAGTACTTC. This chain joins TRBV19 and TRBJ2-7; the D gene is possibly TRBD1 (5 bases). The CDR3 runs 16 residues. Germline CDR1 LNHDA, CDR2 SQIVND (reference sequence). V shed 6 bases and J shed 2 bases, with 20 bases lying between them.